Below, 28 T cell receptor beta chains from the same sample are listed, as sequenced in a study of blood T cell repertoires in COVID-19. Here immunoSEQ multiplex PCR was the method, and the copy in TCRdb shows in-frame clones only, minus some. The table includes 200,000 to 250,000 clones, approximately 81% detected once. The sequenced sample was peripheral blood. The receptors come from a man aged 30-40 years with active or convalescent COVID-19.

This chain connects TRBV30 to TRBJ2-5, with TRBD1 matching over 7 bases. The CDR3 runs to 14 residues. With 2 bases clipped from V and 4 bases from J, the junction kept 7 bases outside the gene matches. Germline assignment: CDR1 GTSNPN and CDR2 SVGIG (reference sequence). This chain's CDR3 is CAWSFRQGRETQYF. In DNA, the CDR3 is TGTGCCTGGAGTTTTAGACAGGGTCGAGAGACCCAGTACTTC.

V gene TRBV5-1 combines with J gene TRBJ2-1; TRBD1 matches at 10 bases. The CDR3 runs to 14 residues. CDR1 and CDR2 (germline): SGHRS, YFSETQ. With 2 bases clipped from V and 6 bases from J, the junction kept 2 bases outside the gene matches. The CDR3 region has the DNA TGCGCCAGCAGCTTCGGGACAGGGGCCAATGAGCAGTTCTTC. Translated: CASSFGTGANEQFF.

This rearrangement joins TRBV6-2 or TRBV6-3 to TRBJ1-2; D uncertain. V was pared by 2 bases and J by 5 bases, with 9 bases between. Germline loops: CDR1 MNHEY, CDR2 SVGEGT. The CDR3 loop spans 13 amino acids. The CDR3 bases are TGTGCCAGCAGTTACAGCGCTACTTATGGCTACACCTTC. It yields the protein CASSYSATYGYTF.

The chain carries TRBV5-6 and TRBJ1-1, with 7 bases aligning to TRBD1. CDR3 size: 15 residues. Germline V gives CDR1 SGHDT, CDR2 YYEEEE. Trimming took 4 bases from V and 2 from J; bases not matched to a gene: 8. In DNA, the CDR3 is TGTGCCAGCAGCATAGTACAGGGGTATAACACTGAAGCTTTCTTT. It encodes CASSIVQGYNTEAFF.

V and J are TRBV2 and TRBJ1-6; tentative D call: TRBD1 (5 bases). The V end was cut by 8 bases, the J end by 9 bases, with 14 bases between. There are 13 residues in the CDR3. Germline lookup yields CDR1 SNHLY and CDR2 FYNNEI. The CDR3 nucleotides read TGTGCCAGCGTCAGGGTCGGGGGTTCACCCCTCCACTTT. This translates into CASVRVGGSPLHF. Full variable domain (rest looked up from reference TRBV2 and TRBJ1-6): EPEVTQTPSHQVTQMGQEVILRCVPISNHLYFYWYRQILGQKVEFLVSFYNNEISEKSEIFDDQFSVERPDGSNFTLKIRSTKLEDSAMYFCASVRVGGSPLHFGNGTRLTVT.

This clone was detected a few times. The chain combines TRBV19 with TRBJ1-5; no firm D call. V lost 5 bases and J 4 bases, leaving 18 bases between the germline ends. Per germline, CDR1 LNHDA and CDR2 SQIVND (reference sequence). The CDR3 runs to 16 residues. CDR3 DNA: TGTGCCAGTAGTCCAAAACGGAAAACCGGGAATCAGCCCCAGCATTTT. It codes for CASSPKRKTGNQPQHF.

The CDR3 region is CASSEGGRAYEQYF. CDR3 coding DNA: TGTGCCAGCAGTGAAGGTGGCAGGGCATACGAGCAGTACTTC. V is TRBV25-1 and J is TRBJ2-7; tentatively, D is TRBD1 (5 bases). CDR1 is MGHDK, CDR2 SYGVNS, per germline. This CDR3 is built from 14 residues. The germline V and J ends were trimmed by 2 bases and 4 bases, with 12 bases remaining between them.

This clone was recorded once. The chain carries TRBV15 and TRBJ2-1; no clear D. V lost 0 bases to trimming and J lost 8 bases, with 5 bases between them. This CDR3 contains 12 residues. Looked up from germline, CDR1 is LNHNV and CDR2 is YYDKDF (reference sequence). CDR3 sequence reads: CATSRDRDEQFF. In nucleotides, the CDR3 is TGTGCCACCAGCAGAGATAGAGATGAGCAGTTCTTC.

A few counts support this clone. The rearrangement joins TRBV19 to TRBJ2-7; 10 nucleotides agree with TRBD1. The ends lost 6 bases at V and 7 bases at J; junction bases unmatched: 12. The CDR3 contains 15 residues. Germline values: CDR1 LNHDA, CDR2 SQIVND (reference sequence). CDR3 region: CASREPGTGAEEQYF. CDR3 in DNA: TGTGCCAGTAGGGAGCCCGGGACAGGGGCGGAAGAGCAGTACTTC. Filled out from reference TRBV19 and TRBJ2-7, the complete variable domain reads DGGITQSPKYLFRKEGQNVTLSCEQNLNHDAMYWYRQDPGQGLRLIYYSQIVNDFQKGDIAEGYSVSREKKESFPLTVTSAQKNPTAFYLCASREPGTGAEEQYFGPGTRLTVT.

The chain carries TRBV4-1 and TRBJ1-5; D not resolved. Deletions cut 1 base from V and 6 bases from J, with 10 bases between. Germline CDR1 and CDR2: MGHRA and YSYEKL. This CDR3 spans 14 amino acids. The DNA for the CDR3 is TGCGCCAGCAGCCAAGGGCCCGAGCGTCAGCCCCAGCATTTT. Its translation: CASSQGPERQPQHF.

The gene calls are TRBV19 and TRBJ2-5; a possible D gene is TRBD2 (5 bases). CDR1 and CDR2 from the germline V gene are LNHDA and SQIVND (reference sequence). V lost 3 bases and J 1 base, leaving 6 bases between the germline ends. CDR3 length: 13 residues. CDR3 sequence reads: CASSILAQETQYF. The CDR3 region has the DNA TGTGCCAGTAGTATCCTAGCCCAAGAGACCCAGTACTTC.

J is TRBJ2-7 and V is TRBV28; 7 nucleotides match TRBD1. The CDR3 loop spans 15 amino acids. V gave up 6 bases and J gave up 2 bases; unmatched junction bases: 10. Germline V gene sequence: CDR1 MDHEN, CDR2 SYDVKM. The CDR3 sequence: CASSSPGQRPYEQYF. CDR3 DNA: TGTGCCAGCAGCTCACCGGGACAGAGACCCTACGAGCAGTACTTC. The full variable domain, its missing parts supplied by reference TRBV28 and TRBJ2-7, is DVKVTQSSRYLVKRTGEKVFLECVQDMDHENMFWYRQDPGLGLRLIYFSYDVKMKEKGDIPEGYSVSREKKERFSLILESASTNQTSMYLCASSSPGQRPYEQYFGPGTRLTVT.

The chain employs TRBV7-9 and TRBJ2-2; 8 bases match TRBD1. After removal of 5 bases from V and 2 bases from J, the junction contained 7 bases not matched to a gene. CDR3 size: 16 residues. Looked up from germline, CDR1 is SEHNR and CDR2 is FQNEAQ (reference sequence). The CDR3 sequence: CASSERTGRNTGELFF. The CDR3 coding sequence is TGTGCCAGCAGCGAGAGGACAGGGAGAAACACCGGGGAGCTGTTTTTT.

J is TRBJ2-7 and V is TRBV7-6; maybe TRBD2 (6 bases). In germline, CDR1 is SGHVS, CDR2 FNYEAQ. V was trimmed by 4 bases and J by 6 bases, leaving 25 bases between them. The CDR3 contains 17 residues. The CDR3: CASSSGVTSSLFSEQYF. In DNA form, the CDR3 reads TGTGCCAGCAGCTCTGGGGTGACTAGTTCCCTCTTCTCCGAGCAGTACTTC.

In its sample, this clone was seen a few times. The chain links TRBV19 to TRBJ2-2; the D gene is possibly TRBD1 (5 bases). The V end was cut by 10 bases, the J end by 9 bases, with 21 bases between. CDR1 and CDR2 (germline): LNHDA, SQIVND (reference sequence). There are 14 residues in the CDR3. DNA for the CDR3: TGTGCCACCCAGGGCCTCTCGACCCCGCGGGAGCTGTTTTTT. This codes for CATQGLSTPRELFF.

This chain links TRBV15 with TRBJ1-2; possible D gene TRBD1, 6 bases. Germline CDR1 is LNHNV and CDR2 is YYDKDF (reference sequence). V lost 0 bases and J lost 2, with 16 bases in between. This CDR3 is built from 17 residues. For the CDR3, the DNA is TGTGCCACCAGCAGAGATCGGGTAGGGGACAACAACTATGGCTACACCTTC. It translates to CATSRDRVGDNNYGYTF. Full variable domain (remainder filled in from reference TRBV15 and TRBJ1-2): DAMVIQNPRYQVTQFGKPVTLSCSQTLNHNVMYWYQQKSSQAPKLLFHYYDKDFNNEADTPDNFQSRRPNTSFCFLDIRSPGLGDTAMYLCATSRDRVGDNNYGYTFGSGTRLTVV.

This CDR3 is CASSQDRPAGGVNTEAFF. CDR3 coding DNA: TGCGCCAGCAGCCAAGATCGGCCCGCTGGCGGAGTTAACACTGAAGCTTTCTTT. This chain connects TRBV4-1 to TRBJ1-1; D uncertain. Germline values: CDR1 MGHRA, CDR2 YSYEKL. Trimming took 0 bases from V and 2 from J, leaving 19 bases between them. The CDR3 covers 18 residues.

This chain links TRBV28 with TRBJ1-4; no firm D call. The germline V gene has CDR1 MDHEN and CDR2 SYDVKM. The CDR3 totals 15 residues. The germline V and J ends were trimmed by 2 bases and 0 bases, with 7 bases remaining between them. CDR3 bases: TGTGCCAGCAGTTTACGACGGGCAACTAATGAAAAACTGTTTTTT. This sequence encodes CASSLRRATNEKLFF.

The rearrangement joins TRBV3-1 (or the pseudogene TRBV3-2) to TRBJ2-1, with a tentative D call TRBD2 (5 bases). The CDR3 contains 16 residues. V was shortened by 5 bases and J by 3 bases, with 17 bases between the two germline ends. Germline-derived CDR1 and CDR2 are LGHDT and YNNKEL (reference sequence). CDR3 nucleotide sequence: TGTGCCAGCAGCGAGGGCCCCCCGACGGGCTACAATGAGCAGTTCTTC. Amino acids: CASSEGPPTGYNEQFF.

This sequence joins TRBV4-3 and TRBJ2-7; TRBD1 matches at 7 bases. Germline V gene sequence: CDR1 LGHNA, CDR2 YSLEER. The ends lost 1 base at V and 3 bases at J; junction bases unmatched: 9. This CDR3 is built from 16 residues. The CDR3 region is CASSQARDSSHYEQYF. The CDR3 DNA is TGCGCCAGCAGCCAAGCCCGGGACAGTTCCCACTACGAGCAGTACTTC.

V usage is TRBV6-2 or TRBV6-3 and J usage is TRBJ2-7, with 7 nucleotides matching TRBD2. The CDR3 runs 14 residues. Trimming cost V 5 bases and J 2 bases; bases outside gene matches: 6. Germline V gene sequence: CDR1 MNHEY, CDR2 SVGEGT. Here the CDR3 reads CASSHQREPYEQYF. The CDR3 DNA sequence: TGTGCCAGCAGTCACCAGCGGGAACCCTACGAGCAGTACTTC.

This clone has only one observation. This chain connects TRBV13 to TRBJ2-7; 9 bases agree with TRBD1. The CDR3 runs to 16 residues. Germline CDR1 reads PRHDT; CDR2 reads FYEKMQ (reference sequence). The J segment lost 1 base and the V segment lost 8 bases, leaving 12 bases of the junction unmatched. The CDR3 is CASRTGGTSNSYEQYF. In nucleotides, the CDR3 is TGTGCCAGCCGAACAGGGGGCACCTCTAATTCCTACGAGCAGTACTTC.

This chain's CDR3 is CASSLGPQGGGNTIYF. The CDR3 region has the DNA TGTGCCAGCAGCTTAGGGCCCCAGGGGGGTGGAAACACCATATATTTT. The rearrangement uses TRBV7-2 and TRBJ1-3; 7 bases match TRBD1. Per germline, CDR1 SGHTA and CDR2 FQGNSA. The CDR3 is made up of 16 amino acids. V lost 1 base to trimming and J lost 3 bases; unmatched junction nucleotides: 6.

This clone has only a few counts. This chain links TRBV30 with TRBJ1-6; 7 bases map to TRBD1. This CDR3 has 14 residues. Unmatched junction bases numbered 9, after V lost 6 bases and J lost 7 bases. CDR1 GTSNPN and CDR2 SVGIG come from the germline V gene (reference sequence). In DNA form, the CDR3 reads TGTGCCTGTCCGACAGGGAGCTCCAATTCACCCCTCCACTTT. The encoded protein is CACPTGSSNSPLHF.

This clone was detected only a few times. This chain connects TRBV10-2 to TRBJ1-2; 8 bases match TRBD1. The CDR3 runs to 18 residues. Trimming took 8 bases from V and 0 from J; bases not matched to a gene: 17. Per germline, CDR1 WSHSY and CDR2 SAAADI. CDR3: CASSAISRGRPANYGYTF. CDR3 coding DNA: TGCGCCAGCTCCGCAATTTCCAGGGGGCGCCCAGCTAACTATGGCTACACCTTC.

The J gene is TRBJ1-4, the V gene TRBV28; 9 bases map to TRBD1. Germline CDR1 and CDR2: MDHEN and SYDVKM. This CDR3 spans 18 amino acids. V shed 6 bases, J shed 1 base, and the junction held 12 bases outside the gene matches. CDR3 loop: CASRGTTGGKLTNEKLFF. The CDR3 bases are TGTGCCAGCAGGGGCACGACAGGGGGTAAACTAACTAATGAAAAACTGTTTTTT. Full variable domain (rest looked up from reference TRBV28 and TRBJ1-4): DVKVTQSSRYLVKRTGEKVFLECVQDMDHENMFWYRQDPGLGLRLIYFSYDVKMKEKGDIPEGYSVSREKKERFSLILESASTNQTSMYLCASRGTTGGKLTNEKLFFGSGTQLSVL.

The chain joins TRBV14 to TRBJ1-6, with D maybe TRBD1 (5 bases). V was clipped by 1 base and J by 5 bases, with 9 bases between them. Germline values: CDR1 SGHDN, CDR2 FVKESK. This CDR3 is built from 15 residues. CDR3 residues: CASSQAGHNNSPLHF. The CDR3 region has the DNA TGTGCCAGCAGCCAAGCCGGACATAATAATTCACCCCTCCACTTT.

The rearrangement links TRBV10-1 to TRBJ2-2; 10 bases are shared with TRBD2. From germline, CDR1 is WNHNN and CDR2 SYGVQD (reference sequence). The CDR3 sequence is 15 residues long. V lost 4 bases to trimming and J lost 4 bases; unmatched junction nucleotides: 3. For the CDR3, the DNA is TGCGCCAGCAGTGTAACTAGCGGGGCCACCGGGGAGCTGTTTTTT. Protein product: CASSVTSGATGELFF.